This T cell receptor (beta chain) is drawn from a study of T cells after yellow fever vaccination. Study-wide findings and caveats: Clonotypes that responded to the vaccine were almost all undetectable in sorted memory subsets on day 0.

Trimming took 5 bases from V and 0 from J, leaving 8 bases between them. The CDR3 consists of 13 residues. Germline-derived CDR1 and CDR2 are DFQATT and SNEGSKA (reference sequence). This clonotype appeared many times. TCRdb fed the 5' RACE reads into MiXCR, producing one record per CDR3 protein. Here the sample spans roughly 30,000 distinct CDR3 sequences, 6% to 8% being singletons. This sample comprised PBMCs, either bulk or a sorted T-cell subset (CD4+, CD8+, memory, or dextramer-sorted; not recorded which), obtained on the day of the yellow fever booster vaccination. This TCR was sampled from a man younger than 40 who received the YFV17D yellow fever vaccine. The chain combines TRBV20-1 with TRBJ2-4; unclear D gene. CDR3 bases: TGCAGTGCTGGATCCGTAGCCAAAAACATTCAGTACTTC. Encoded protein: CSAGSVAKNIQYF.